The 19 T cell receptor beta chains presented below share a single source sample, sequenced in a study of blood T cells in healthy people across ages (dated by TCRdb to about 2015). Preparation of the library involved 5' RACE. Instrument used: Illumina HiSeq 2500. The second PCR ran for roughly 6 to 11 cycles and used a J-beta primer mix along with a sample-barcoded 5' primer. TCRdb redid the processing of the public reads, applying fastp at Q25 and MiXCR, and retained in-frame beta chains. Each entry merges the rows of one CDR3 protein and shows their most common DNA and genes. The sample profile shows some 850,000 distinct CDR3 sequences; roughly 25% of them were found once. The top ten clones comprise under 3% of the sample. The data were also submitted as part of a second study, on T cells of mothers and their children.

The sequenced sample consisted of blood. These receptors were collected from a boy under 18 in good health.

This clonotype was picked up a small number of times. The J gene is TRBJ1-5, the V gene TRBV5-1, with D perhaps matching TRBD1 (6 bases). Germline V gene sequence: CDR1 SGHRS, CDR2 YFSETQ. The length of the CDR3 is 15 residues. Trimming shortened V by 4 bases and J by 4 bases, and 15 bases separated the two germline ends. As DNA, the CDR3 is TGCGCCAGCAGCCCGGAGGGGGTAAGGAATCAGCCCCAGCATTTT. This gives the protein CASSPEGVRNQPQHF.

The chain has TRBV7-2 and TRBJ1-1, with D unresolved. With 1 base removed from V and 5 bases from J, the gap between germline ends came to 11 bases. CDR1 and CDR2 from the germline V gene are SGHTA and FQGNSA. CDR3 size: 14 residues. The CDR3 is CASSLEVGRTEAFF. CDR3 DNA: TGTGCCAGCAGCTTAGAGGTAGGGAGAACTGAAGCTTTCTTT.

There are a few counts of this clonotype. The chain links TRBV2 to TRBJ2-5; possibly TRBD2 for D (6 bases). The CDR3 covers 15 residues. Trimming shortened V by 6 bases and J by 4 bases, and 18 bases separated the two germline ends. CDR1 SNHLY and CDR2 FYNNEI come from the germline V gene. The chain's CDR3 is CASRTTPGGGETQYF. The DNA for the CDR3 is TGTGCCAGCAGGACTACCCCCGGGGGAGGAGAGACCCAGTACTTC.

The CDR3 sequence: CSVEVRERTFF. CDR3 DNA: TGCAGCGTTGAAGTTAGGGAAAGGACGTTCTTC. The chain employs TRBV29-1 and TRBJ2-1; no firm D call. Per the germline V gene, CDR1 is SQVTM and CDR2 is ANQGSEA. The CDR3 loop spans 11 amino acids. Trimming shortened V by 1 base and J by 15 bases, and 13 bases separated the two germline ends.

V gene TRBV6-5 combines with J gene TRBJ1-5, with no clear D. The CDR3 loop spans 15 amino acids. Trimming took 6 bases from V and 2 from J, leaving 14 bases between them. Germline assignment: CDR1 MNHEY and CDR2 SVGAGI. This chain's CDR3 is CASSLTRLGNQPQHF. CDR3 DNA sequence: TGTGCCAGCAGCCTGACACGCCTGGGCAATCAGCCCCAGCATTTT.

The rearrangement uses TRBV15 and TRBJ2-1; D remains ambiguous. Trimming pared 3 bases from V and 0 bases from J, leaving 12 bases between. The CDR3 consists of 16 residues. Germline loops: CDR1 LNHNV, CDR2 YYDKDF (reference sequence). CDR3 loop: CATSSLLGSSYNEQFF. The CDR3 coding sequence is TGTGCCACCAGCAGTCTTCTGGGAAGCTCCTACAATGAGCAGTTCTTC.

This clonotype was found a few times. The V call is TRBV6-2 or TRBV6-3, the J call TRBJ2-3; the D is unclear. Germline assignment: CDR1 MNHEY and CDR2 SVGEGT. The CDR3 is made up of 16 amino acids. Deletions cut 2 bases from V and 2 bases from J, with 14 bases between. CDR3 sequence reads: CASSYRARQPTDTQYF. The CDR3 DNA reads TGTGCCAGCAGTTACCGGGCGAGGCAGCCCACAGATACGCAGTATTTT.

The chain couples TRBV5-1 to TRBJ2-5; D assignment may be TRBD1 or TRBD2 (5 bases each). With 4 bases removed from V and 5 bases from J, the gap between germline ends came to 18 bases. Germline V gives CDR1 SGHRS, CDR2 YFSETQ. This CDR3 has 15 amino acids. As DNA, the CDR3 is TGCGCCAGCAGCACGGGGACCACCGGGACGGAGACCCAGTACTTC. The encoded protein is CASSTGTTGTETQYF.

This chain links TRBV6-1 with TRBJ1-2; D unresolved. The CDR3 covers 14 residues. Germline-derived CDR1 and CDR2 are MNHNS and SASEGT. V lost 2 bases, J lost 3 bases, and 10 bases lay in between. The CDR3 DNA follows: TGTGCCAGCAGTGAACGTCGTGGGGACTATGGCTACACCTTC. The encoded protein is CASSERRGDYGYTF.

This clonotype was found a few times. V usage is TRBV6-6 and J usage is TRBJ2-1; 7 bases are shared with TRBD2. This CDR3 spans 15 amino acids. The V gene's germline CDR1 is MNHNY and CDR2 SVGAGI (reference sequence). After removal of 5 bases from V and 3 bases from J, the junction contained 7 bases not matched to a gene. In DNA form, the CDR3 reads TGTGCCAGCAGTACCTCCGGGGGGAACTACAATGAGCAGTTCTTC. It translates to CASSTSGGNYNEQFF.

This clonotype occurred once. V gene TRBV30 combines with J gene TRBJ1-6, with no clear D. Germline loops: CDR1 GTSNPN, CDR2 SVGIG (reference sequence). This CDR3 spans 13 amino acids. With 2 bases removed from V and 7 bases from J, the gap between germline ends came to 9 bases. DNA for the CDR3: TGTGCCTGGAGTATGGAGGGAAATTCACCCCTCCACTTT. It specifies CAWSMEGNSPLHF.

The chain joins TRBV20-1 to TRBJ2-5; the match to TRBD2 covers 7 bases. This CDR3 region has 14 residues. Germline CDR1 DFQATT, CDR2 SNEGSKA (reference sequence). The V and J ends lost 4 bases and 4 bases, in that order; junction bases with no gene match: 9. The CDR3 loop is CSANLGGGRETQYF. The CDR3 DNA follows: TGCAGTGCTAATCTTGGGGGGGGAAGAGAGACCCAGTACTTC.

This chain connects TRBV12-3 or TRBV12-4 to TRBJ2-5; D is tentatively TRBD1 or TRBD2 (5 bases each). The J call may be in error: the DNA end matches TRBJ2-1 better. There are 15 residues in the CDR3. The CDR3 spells CASTMGPQHPMRQFF. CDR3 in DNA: TGTGCCAGCACCATGGGACCACAGCACCCAATGCGGCAGTTCTTC.

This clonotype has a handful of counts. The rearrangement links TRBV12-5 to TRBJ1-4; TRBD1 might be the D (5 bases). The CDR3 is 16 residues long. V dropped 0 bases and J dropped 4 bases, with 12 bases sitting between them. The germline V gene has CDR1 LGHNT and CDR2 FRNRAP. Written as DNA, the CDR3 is TGTGCTAGTGGTTTGGTAGGCCGGGGGGTTAATGAAAAACTGTTTTTT. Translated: CASGLVGRGVNEKLFF. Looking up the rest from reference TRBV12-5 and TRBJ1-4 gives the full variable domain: DARVTQTPRHKVTEMGQEVTMRCQPILGHNTVFWYRQTMMQGLELLAYFRNRAPLDDSGMPKDRFSAEMPDATLATLKIQPSEPRDSAVYFCASGLVGRGVNEKLFFGSGTQLSVL.

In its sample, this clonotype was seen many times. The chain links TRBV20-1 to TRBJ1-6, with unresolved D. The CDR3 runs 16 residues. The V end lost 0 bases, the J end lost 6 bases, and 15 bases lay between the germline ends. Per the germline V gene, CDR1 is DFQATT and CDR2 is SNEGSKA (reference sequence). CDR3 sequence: CSARDFLEGPNSPLHF. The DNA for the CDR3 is TGCAGTGCTAGAGATTTCTTGGAGGGTCCTAATTCACCCCTCCACTTT.

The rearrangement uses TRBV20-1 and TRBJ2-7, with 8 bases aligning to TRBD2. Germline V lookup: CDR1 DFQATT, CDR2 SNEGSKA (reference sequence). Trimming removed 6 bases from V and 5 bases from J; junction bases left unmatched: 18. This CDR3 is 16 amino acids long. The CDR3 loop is CSAPDLNSGIHNEQYF. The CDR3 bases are TGCAGTGCGCCGGACCTAAATAGCGGGATTCACAACGAGCAGTACTTC.

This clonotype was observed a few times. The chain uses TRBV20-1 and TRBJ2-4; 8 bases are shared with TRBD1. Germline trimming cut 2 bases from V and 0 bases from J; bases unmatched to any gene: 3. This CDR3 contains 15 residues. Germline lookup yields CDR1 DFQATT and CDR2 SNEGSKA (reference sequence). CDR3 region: CSARRQGLAKNIQYF. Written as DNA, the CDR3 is TGCAGTGCTAGAAGACAGGGGCTAGCCAAAAACATTCAGTACTTC.

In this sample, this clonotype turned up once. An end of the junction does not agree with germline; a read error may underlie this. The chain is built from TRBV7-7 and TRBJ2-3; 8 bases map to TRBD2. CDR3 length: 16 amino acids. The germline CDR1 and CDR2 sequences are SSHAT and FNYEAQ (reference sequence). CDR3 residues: CASSLVIGTRSPTQYF. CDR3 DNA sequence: TGTGCTAGCAGCTTAGTAATCGGGACTAGGAGTCCTACGCAGTATTTT.

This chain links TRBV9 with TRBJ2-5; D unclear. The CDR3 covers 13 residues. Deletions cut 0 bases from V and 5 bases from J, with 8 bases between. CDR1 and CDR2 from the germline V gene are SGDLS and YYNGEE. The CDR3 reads CASSVGVVETQYF. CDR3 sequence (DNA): TGTGCCAGCAGCGTAGGGGTGGTTGAGACCCAGTACTTC.